The clone carrying this T cell receptor beta chain was observed a single time. The sample is drawn from a study of blood T cell repertoires in COVID-19. Germline V gene lookup returns CDR1 LGHDT and CDR2 YNNKEL (reference sequence). This CDR3 has 16 residues. V lost 2 bases to trimming and J lost 3 bases; unmatched junction nucleotides: 4. Authors' processing steps: Reference gene primers were amplified, and this amplification served to estimate nucleated cell counts. Profiling relied on immunoSEQ multiplex PCR, and the TCRdb table lists in-frame clones only, not all of them. V and J calls and clone size are those listed in that table; D and trimming were worked out from the DNA. Here the sample spans 200,000 to 250,000 clones, 87% being singletons.

The V call is TRBV3-1 (or the pseudogene TRBV3-2), the J call TRBJ2-1, with 10 positions matching TRBD2. This sequence originates from a man aged 25-45 years who had recovered from COVID-19. Sequenced material: PBMCs or T cells enriched from blood (not recorded which). CDR3 in amino acids: CASSQYSGGVYNEQFF. CDR3 bases: TGTGCCAGCAGCCAATACAGCGGGGGGGTCTACAATGAGCAGTTCTTC.